This T cell receptor beta chain emerged from a study of blood T cell repertoires in COVID-19. Looking at the study overall: T cells, B-cell-depleted T cells, or PBMCs provided the cDNA or gDNA that served as material.

For recovered donors of Cohort 3, there were two negative PCRs, clearance, or symptom resolution. Data came from immunoSEQ multiplex PCR; TCRdb stores just in-frame clones and leaves some out. This table has roughly 400,000 clones, 85% to 90% appearing once. Sequencing was carried out using PBMCs or T cells enriched from blood (not recorded which). This clonotype originated in a woman aged 45-65 years who had recovered from COVID-19.

Here the CDR3 DNA reads TGTGCCAGTACAGGACAGGGGGCGCTTGGCTATGGCTACACCTTC. Its protein is CASTGQGALGYGYTF. The chain recombines TRBV19 with TRBJ1-2, with 11 positions matching TRBD1. CDR1 and CDR2 (germline): LNHDA, SQIVND (reference sequence). V lost 7 bases and J lost 4; bases outside the gene matches: 8. The CDR3 is 15 residues long. Based on the CDR3 plus reference TRBV19 and TRBJ1-2, the full variable domain is DGGITQSPKYLFRKEGQNVTLSCEQNLNHDAMYWYRQDPGQGLRLIYYSQIVNDFQKGDIAEGYSVSREKKESFPLTVTSAQKNPTAFYLCASTGQGALGYGYTFGSGTRLTVV.